These 15 T cell receptor beta chains came from one sample sequenced in a study of blood T cells in healthy people across ages. Then a second PCR, running roughly 7 to 11 cycles, was carried out with a sample-barcoded 5' primer and a J-beta primer mix. In TCRdb, the 5' RACE reads were re-called with MiXCR into one record per CDR3 protein. The sample contains more than 650,000 distinct CDR3 sequences, approximately 21% of which appear only once. Input material: blood. Receptors originate from a man between 65 and 85 years old in good health.

This clonotype has just a few counts. V and J are TRBV18 and TRBJ1-6; a possible D gene is TRBD1 (5 bases). V was pared by 6 bases and J by 7 bases, with 19 bases between. The CDR3 consists of 16 residues. Germline V lookup: CDR1 KGHSH, CDR2 LQKENI. CDR3 coding DNA: TGTGCCAGCTCTGATCTACTGGGGACGGTCAATTCACCCCTCCACTTT. The encoded protein is CASSDLLGTVNSPLHF.

This clonotype was recorded a few times. As DNA, the CDR3 is TGTGCCAGCAGTGACACAGGGAATTTGGAGCAGTACTTC. Translating it yields CASSDTGNLEQYF. This chain joins TRBV25-1 and TRBJ2-7, with D maybe TRBD1 (6 bases). The CDR3 is 13 residues long. The germline V gene encodes CDR1 MGHDK and CDR2 SYGVNS. Trimming removed 3 bases from V and 7 bases from J, with 13 bases in between.

The gene calls are TRBV19 and TRBJ2-3, with unresolved D. Germline V gene data show CDR1 as LNHDA and CDR2 as SQIVND (reference sequence). This CDR3 has 14 residues. V lost 7 bases to trimming and J lost 2 bases, with 13 bases between them. CDR3 nucleotide sequence: TGTGCCAGTACCCAGGCCCCCACCACAGATACGCAGTATTTT. Translating it yields CASTQAPTTDTQYF.

The gene calls are TRBV5-1 and TRBJ2-3; no clear D. CDR1 SGHRS and CDR2 YFSETQ come from the germline V gene. The CDR3 has 14 residues. V dropped 4 bases and J dropped 2 bases, with 11 bases sitting between them. This CDR3 is CASSLQWATDTQYF. CDR3 coding DNA: TGCGCCAGCAGCCTCCAGTGGGCCACAGATACGCAGTATTTT. The variable domain in full, with the rest retrieved from reference TRBV5-1 and TRBJ2-3, is KAGVTQTPRYLIKTRGQQVTLSCSPISGHRSVSWYQQTPGQGLQFLFEYFSETQRNKGNFPGRFSGRQFSNSRSEMNVSTLELGDSALYLCASSLQWATDTQYFGPGTRLTVL.

The chain couples TRBV5-5 to TRBJ1-1, with D unresolved. CDR3 size: 16 residues. CDR1 and CDR2 (germline): SGHKS, YYEKEE (reference sequence). Deletions cut 5 bases from V and 5 bases from J, with 22 bases between. DNA of the CDR3: TGTGCCAGCAGACTGAAGTCCGGACGCTTGGGTACTGAAGCTTTCTTT. Protein product: CASRLKSGRLGTEAFF. The full variable domain, with the rest looked up from reference TRBV5-5 and TRBJ1-1, is DAGVTQSPTHLIKTRGQQVTLRCSPISGHKSVSWYQQVLGQGPQFIFQYYEKEERGRGNFPDRFSARQFPNYSSELNVNALLLGDSALYLCASRLKSGRLGTEAFFGQGTRLTVV.

V is TRBV7-2 and J is TRBJ1-3, with D maybe TRBD1 (5 bases). The V and J ends lost 0 bases and 2 bases respectively, with 8 bases between them. In germline, CDR1 is SGHTA, CDR2 FQGNSA. CDR3 size: 15 residues. CDR3 residues: CASSLAKGTGNTIYF. The CDR3 region has the DNA TGTGCCAGCAGCTTAGCTAAGGGGACTGGAAACACCATATATTTT. Full variable domain (rest looked up from reference TRBV7-2 and TRBJ1-3): GAGVSQSPSNKVTEKGKDVELRCDPISGHTALYWYRQSLGQGLEFLIYFQGNSAPDKSGLPSDRFSAERTGGSVSTLTIQRTQQEDSAVYLCASSLAKGTGNTIYFGEGSWLTVV.

The sample holds a few counts of this clonotype. The rearrangement links TRBV12-3 or TRBV12-4 to TRBJ1-5; D not certain. The CDR3 has 12 amino acids. With 4 bases removed from V and 11 bases from J, the gap between germline ends came to 12 bases. CDR3 DNA sequence: TGTGCCAGCAGTTCCCCCCAGAGGACCCAGCATTTT. It translates to CASSSPQRTQHF.

This clonotype has only a few counts. J is TRBJ1-4 and V is TRBV6-5; D ambiguous. The ends were cut back, 6 bases at V and 3 bases at J, with 8 bases in the middle. The CDR3 loop spans 13 amino acids. Per germline, CDR1 MNHEY and CDR2 SVGAGI. The CDR3 here is CASRDGPNEKLFF. CDR3 DNA: TGTGCCAGCAGGGACGGCCCTAATGAAAAACTGTTTTTT.

The V and J genes are TRBV6-6 and TRBJ1-3; D remains unclear. Trimming stripped 2 bases from V and 6 bases from J, with 2 bases between. The CDR3 runs to 11 residues. In germline, CDR1 is MNHNY, CDR2 SVGAGI (reference sequence). CDR3 DNA sequence: TGTGCCAGCAGTTACGAAAACACCATATATTTT. It codes for CASSYENTIYF.

In this sample, this clonotype turned up a few times. The CDR3 DNA sequence: TGTGCCAGCAGCTTAGGCGGGAGGGGGTACAATGAGCAGTTCTTC. Its translation: CASSLGGRGYNEQFF. The V gene is TRBV7-2, the J gene TRBJ2-1, with 9 bases identical to TRBD2. The CDR3 consists of 15 residues. Per germline, CDR1 SGHTA and CDR2 FQGNSA. The junction had 2 bases not matched to a gene; V was cut back by 1 base and J by 4 bases.

There are a few counts of this clonotype. The chain carries TRBV28 and TRBJ1-6, with D tentatively TRBD1 (6 bases). The CDR3 sequence is 13 residues long. CDR1 is MDHEN, CDR2 SYDVKM, per germline. The germline V and J ends were trimmed by 7 bases and 8 bases, with 12 bases remaining between them. DNA of the CDR3: TGTGCCAGCACCCAAAGGGGGTATTCACCCCTCCACTTT. Its translation: CASTQRGYSPLHF.

The gene calls are TRBV30 and TRBJ2-6; perhaps TRBD1 as D (6 bases). Trimming shortened V by 5 bases and J by 1 base, and 9 bases separated the two germline ends. The CDR3 is 14 amino acids. CDR1 and CDR2 from the germline V gene are GTSNPN and SVGIG (reference sequence). Here the CDR3 reads CAWAQGSGANVLTF. The CDR3 bases are TGTGCCTGGGCCCAGGGGTCTGGGGCCAACGTCCTGACTTTC.

The chain recombines TRBV4-1 with TRBJ1-4; D is undetermined. The ends were cut back, 1 base at V and 8 bases at J, with 20 bases in the middle. The CDR3 has 17 residues. The V gene's germline CDR1 is MGHRA and CDR2 YSYEKL. CDR3: CASSQGNYGDPLEKLFF. In DNA, the CDR3 is TGCGCCAGCAGCCAAGGGAATTACGGGGATCCACTAGAAAAACTGTTTTTT.

In this sample, this clonotype turned up a few times. The gene calls are TRBV13 and TRBJ2-3; unclear D gene. Germline CDR1 is PRHDT and CDR2 is FYEKMQ (reference sequence). The germline V and J ends were trimmed by 3 bases and 4 bases, with 8 bases remaining between them. CDR3 length equals 13 residues. CDR3: CASSFSASDTQYF. The DNA of the CDR3 is TGTGCCAGCAGCTTCTCTGCATCAGATACGCAGTATTTT.

This clonotype has more than one count but fewer than ten. J is TRBJ1-2 and V is TRBV11-1; D not resolved. Per the germline V gene, CDR1 is SGHAT and CDR2 is FQDESV (reference sequence). There are 13 residues in the CDR3. V gave up 6 bases and J gave up 8 bases, with 16 bases separating them. CDR3 sequence reads: CASRPRSSGGYTF. CDR3 nucleotides: TGTGCCAGCAGACCCCGATCGTCTGGGGGCTACACCTTC.